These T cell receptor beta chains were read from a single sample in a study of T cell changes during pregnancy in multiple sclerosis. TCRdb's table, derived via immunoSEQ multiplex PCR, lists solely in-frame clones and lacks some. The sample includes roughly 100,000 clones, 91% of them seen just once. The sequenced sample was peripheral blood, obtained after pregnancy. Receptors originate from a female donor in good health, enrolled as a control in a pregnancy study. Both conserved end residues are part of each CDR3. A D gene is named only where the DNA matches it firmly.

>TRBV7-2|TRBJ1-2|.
CASSQQGLTNYGYTF
TGTGCCAGCAGCCAACAGGGCCTGACTAACTATGGCTACACCTTC
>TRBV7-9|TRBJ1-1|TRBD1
CASSQSGTGAGTEAFF
TGTGCCAGCAGCCAGTCAGGGACAGGGGCTGGGACTGAAGCTTTCTTT
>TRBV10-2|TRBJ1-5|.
CAKGDQPQHF
TGCGCCAAAGGGGATCAGCCCCAGCATTTT
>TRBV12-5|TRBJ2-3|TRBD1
CASGRGTGRSDTQYF
TGTGCTAGTGGCCGTGGGACAGGAAGGTCAGATACGCAGTATTTT
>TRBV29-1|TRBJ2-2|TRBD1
CSAAGQGVGGELFF
TGCAGCGCCGCAGGACAGGGGGTAGGCGGGGAGCTGTTTTTT
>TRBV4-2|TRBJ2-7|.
CASSQDLYEQYF
TGTGCCAGCAGCCAAGATCTCTACGAGCAGTACTTC
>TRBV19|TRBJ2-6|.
CASSIGGSGANVLTF
TGTGCCAGTAGTATAGGAGGGAGCGGGGCCAACGTCCTGACTTTC
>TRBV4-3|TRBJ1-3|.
CASSQTGSDSGNTIYF
TGCGCCAGCAGCCAAACCGGCAGCGACTCTGGAAACACCATATATTTT
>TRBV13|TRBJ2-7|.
CASSFSGLAYEQYF
TGTGCCAGCAGCTTTTCGGGGTTAGCCTACGAGCAGTACTTC
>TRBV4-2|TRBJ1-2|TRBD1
CASSQDPDSGTGRYGYTF
TGTGCCAGCAGCCAAGATCCTGACTCCGGGACAGGGAGGTATGGCTACACCTTC